These T cell receptor beta chains were read from a single sample in a study of identical twins. TCRdb re-called the 5' RACE reads with MiXCR, one entry per CDR3 protein. Altogether hundreds of thousands of distinct CDR3 sequences are present, around 7.4% being singletons, with the ten largest covering roughly 1.6%. This sample was shared with a second study, whose subject was yellow fever vaccine responses in identical twins.

Sequencing was carried out using PBMCs. Source of these receptors: a woman under 30 in good health. Both conserved end residues are part of each CDR3. The D gene is left open where the match is weak. The listing skips clone size in some rows; elsewhere it reads once, few, many or a size class.

DNA | CDR3 | size | V | D | J
TGTGCCAGCAGTAAATCGAGCTCCTACAATGAGCAGTTCTTC | CASSKSSSYNEQFF | few | TRBV12-3/TRBV12-4 | NA | TRBJ2-1
TGCGCCAGCAGCTTGGAACAGGAGGACATTCAGTACTTC | CASSLEQEDIQYF | few | TRBV5-1 | NA | TRBJ2-4
TGCGCCAGCAGCTTGGCGGCTAGCGGGAATCACTACAATGAGCAGTTCTTC | CASSLAASGNHYNEQFF | few | TRBV5-1 | TRBD2 | TRBJ2-1
TGTGCCAGCAGCCGCGACGGAAATAGCAATCAGCCCCAGCATTTT | CASSRDGNSNQPQHF | few | TRBV7-2 | NA | TRBJ1-5
TGTGCCAGCAGGGATCGCCAGGGATTAGCCAAAAACATTCAGTACTTC | CASRDRQGLAKNIQYF | NA | TRBV6-1 | NA | TRBJ2-4
TGTGCCAGCAGCTTCCGGGACAGGAACACAGATACGCAGTATTTT | CASSFRDRNTDTQYF | few | TRBV7-6 | TRBD1 | TRBJ2-3
TGTGCCAGCAGTTACCCGACCGGGGAGCTGTTTTTT | CASSYPTGELFF | few | TRBV6-5 | NA | TRBJ2-2
TGTGCCAGCAGCCAAACTGAGGGGGATACGCAGTATTTT | CASSQTEGDTQYF | few | TRBV3-1 | NA | TRBJ2-3
TGCAGTGCTAGTGGGTCTGGACAACTCTTCTACGAGCAGTACTTC | CSASGSGQLFYEQYF | few | TRBV20-1 | NA | TRBJ2-7
TGTGCCAGCAGCCAAGATGATTTGGGACGGGCCCCATACCAAGAGACCCAGTACTTC | CASSQDDLGRAPYQETQYF | few | TRBV3-1 | NA | TRBJ2-5
TGCAGTGCGTCCGACGGGGACCCAAAAGAGACCCAGTACTTC | CSASDGDPKETQYF | many | TRBV20-1 | NA | TRBJ2-5
TGTGCCAGCAGCTTGGTAGGCAGCAACTATGGCTACACCTTC | CASSLVGSNYGYTF | many | TRBV5-6 | NA | TRBJ1-2
TGTGCCAGCAGGCCCCCGGGACAGCCCAATCAGCCCCAGCATTTT | CASRPPGQPNQPQHF | few | TRBV6-1 | TRBD1 | TRBJ1-5
TGCGCCAGCAGCAACCTAGCGGGAGTCGGCCGAAGGGGGATCCCCGAGCAGTACTTC | CASSNLAGVGRRGIPEQYF | many | TRBV4-1 | TRBD2 | TRBJ2-7
TGTGCCAGCAGTTTATCCGGACAGGGGGCCAATGAGCAGTTCTTC | CASSLSGQGANEQFF | many | TRBV12-3/TRBV12-4 | TRBD1 | TRBJ2-1
TGTGCCAGCAGTTCTTTTTATAGCGGGAGTGACAATGAGCAGTTCTTC | CASSSFYSGSDNEQFF | NA | TRBV6-5 | TRBD2 | TRBJ2-1
TGTGCCAGCAGCCGGACGACGAACAATGAGCAGTTCTTC | CASSRTTNNEQFF | few | TRBV5-5 | NA | TRBJ2-1